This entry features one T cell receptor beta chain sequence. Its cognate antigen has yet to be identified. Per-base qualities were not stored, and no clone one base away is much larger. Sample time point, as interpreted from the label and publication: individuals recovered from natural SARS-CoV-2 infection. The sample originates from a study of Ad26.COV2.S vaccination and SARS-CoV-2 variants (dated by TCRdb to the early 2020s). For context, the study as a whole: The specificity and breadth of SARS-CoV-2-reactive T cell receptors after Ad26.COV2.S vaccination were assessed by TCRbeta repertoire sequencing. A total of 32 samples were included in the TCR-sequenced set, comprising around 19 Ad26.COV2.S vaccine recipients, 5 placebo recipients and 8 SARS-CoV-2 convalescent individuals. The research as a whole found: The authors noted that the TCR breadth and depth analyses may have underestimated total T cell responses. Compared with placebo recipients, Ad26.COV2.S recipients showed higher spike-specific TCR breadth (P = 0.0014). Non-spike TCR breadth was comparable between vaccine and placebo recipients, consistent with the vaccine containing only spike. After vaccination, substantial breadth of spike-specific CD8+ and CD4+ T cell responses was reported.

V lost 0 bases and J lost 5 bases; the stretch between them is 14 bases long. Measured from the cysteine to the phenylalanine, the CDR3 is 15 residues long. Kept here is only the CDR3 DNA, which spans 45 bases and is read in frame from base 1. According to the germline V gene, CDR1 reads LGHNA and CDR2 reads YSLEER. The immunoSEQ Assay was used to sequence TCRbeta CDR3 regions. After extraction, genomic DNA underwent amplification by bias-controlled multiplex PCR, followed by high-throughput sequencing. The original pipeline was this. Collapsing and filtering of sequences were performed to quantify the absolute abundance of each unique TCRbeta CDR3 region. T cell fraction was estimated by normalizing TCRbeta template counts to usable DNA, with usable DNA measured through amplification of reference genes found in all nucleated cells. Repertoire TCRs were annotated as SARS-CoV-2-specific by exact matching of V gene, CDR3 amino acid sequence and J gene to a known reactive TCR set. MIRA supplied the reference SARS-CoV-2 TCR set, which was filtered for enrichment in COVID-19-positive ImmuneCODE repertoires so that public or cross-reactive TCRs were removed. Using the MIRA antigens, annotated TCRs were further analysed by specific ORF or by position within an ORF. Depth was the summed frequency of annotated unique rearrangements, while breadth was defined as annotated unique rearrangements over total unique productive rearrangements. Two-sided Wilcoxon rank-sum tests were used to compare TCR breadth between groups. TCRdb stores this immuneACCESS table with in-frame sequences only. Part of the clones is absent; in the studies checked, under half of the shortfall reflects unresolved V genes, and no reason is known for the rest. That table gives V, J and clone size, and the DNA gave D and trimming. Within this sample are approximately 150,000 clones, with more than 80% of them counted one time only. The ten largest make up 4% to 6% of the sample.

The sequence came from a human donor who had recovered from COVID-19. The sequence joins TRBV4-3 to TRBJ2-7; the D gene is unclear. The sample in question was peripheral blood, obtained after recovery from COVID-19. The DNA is TGCGCCAGCAGCCAAGATGGCCGACGATACAACGAGCAGTACTTC. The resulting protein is CASSQDGRRYNEQYF.